The rows below give T cell receptor beta chains drawn from one sample of a study of early T cells in non-severe SARS-CoV-2 infection. A single record per CDR3 protein comes from TCRdb applying MiXCR to the 5' RACE reads. The sample shows about 80,000 distinct CDR3 sequences, 13% to 15% of them seen only once. The sequenced material came from whole blood. These receptors all stem from an adult who was a healthcare worker with PCR-confirmed SARS-CoV-2 infection or an uninfected control (not recorded which). The CDR3 runs from the conserved cysteine through the conserved F or W. D genes are given only for firm matches. Clone size is not always given. Where it is, it says once, few, many or a class for expanded clones.

j_call v_call d_call clone_size cdr3_nt cdr3_aa
TRBJ2-7 TRBV11-2 NA NA TGTGCCAGCAGCTTAGTTGAAGGATTTTACGAGCAGTACTTC CASSLVEGFYEQYF
TRBJ2-3 TRBV7-3 NA NA TGTGCCAGCAGCTCCCGGGTCATGGATACGCAGTATTTT CASSSRVMDTQYF
TRBJ1-5 TRBV5-1 NA NA TGCGCCAGCAGTCCTTCCGGGGCGACTAACAATCAGCCCCAGCATTTT CASSPSGATNNQPQHF
TRBJ1-6 TRBV10-2 NA few TGCGCCAGCAGTGAGGGGGTTAAGGATTCACCCCTCCACTTT CASSEGVKDSPLHF
TRBJ1-2 TRBV6-1 NA NA TGTGCCAGCAGTGAACGGGACCCTCCTTATGGCTACACCTTC CASSERDPPYGYTF
TRBJ1-1 TRBV28 TRBD1 few TGTGCCAGCAGTCAGGGGGTGGACACTGAAGCTTTCTTT CASSQGVDTEAFF
TRBJ1-4 TRBV20-1 NA few TGCAGTGCTACCGATGCAACTAATGAAAAACTGTTTTTT CSATDATNEKLFF
TRBJ2-2 TRBV6-1 TRBD1 NA TGTGTCAGCAGTTCCAGGGGGCGCGACACCGGGGAGCTGTTTTTT CVSSSRGRDTGELFF
TRBJ2-1 TRBV6-2/TRBV6-3 TRBD2 few TGTGCCAGCAGTTACCCCAGCGGGGGGGCCCCTGAGCAGTTCTTC CASSYPSGGAPEQFF
TRBJ2-7 TRBV5-4 TRBD1 NA TGTGCCAGCAGCCCTTGGGCAGGGGGCGAGCAGTACTTC CASSPWAGGEQYF
TRBJ2-3 TRBV9 NA NA TGTGCCAGCAGCGTAGAGCAATTCCGCACAGATACGCAGTATTTT CASSVEQFRTDTQYF
TRBJ2-3 TRBV19 NA NA TGTGCCAGTAGTATAGGCGGGGCTAGATTCACAGATACGCAGTATTTT CASSIGGARFTDTQYF
TRBJ2-7 TRBV29-1 NA NA TGCAGCGTTGAAGATACAACAGGTCGTTCCTACGAGCAGTACTTC CSVEDTTGRSYEQYF
TRBJ1-2 TRBV28 NA few TGTGCCAGCACCTCCCCCTCGGGAGGGAGCTATGGCTACACCTTC CASTSPSGGSYGYTF
TRBJ2-1 TRBV4-2 TRBD2 NA TGTGCCAGCAGCCAAGAGAGCGGGGGGGCCTACAATGAGCAGTTCTTC CASSQESGGAYNEQFF
TRBJ2-1 TRBV7-6 NA NA TGTGCCAGCAGCCAGGACGGAAAAAACAATGAGCAGTTCTTC CASSQDGKNNEQFF
TRBJ2-3 TRBV28 TRBD2 NA TGTGCCAGCAGTTTATCGTCCCTAGCGGGGGGGCAGGGTACGCAGTATTTT CASSLSSLAGGQGTQYF
TRBJ2-5 TRBV20-1 NA NA TGCAGTGCTAGACTAGGAGGGTACCAAGAGACCCAGTACTTC CSARLGGYQETQYF
TRBJ1-3 TRBV29-1 NA few TGCAGCGTTGGGGGCCCCGGCTCTGGAAACACCATATATTTT CSVGGPGSGNTIYF
TRBJ1-2 TRBV5-6 NA few TGTGCCAGCAGCTCGGGGCCCTATGGCTACACCTTC CASSSGPYGYTF
TRBJ1-1 TRBV5-1 TRBD1 few TGCGCCAGCAGCCTGGCTGGGGCAGGGGGCGTGAAGACTGAAGCTTTCTTT CASSLAGAGGVKTEAFF
TRBJ2-3 TRBV20-1 NA once TGCAGTGTCGGCGAGGCAGATACGCAGTATTTT CSVGEADTQYF
TRBJ2-7 TRBV11-2 NA NA TGTGCCAGCAGCCCGGGACAAATGAAGGAGCAGTACTTC CASSPGQMKEQYF
TRBJ2-3 TRBV7-2 NA few TGTGCCAGCAGCTTAGTTTCTGGGAGCTCAACTAGCACAGATACGCAGTATTTT CASSLVSGSSTSTDTQYF
TRBJ1-1 TRBV28 NA few TGTGCCAGCAGCCGGGGCGGGTTGAGCACTGAAGCTTTCTTT CASSRGGLSTEAFF
TRBJ2-2 TRBV6-1 TRBD1 many TGTGCCAGCAGTGAATTCCAGGGGGACACCGGGGAGCTGTTTTTT CASSEFQGDTGELFF
TRBJ2-5 TRBV20-1 NA NA TGCAGTGCTAGAGCATTCTCGACAGCGACCTTGCAAGAGACCCAGTACTTC CSARAFSTATLQETQYF